The clone carrying this T cell receptor beta chain has a count of ten or more. Its cognate antigen is unknown. Trimming took off 0 bases at V and 10 bases at J, with 14 bases between the two ends. Germline values: CDR1 SGHRS, CDR2 YFSETQ. The CDR3 runs to 14 residues. Using a J-beta primer mix together with a sample-barcoded 5' primer, a second PCR was run for about 7 to 12 cycles. TCRdb re-called the 5' RACE reads with MiXCR, one entry per CDR3 protein. The data contain about 650,000 distinct CDR3 sequences, approximately 52% of them singletons. The data originate from a study of blood T cells in healthy people across ages. Whole-study results and caveats: It was the long-lived donors that had more naive CD4+ cells and higher diversity than aged donors. Roughly linear age-related decline in beta diversity appeared, significant by age approximately 41.

Every donor provided roughly 10 milliliters of peripheral blood. The amount of total RNA extracted per sample was at least 5 micrograms. The V call is TRBV5-1, the J call TRBJ2-1; maybe TRBD1 (6 bases). Sequencing input: blood. This TCR derives from a woman aged 80 or over in good health. The CDR3 coding sequence is TGCGCCAGCAGCTTGGTCGCAGGGGTGGTCGAGCAGTTCTTC. As protein: CASSLVAGVVEQFF.